Listed here are 13 T cell receptor beta chains from one sample, sequenced in a study of cytomegalovirus exposure and HLA in healthy donors. TCRdb's table, derived via immunoSEQ multiplex PCR, lists solely in-frame clones and lacks some. In the table there are about 140,000 clones, 80% to 90% of which are singletons. The sequenced sample consisted of PBMCs. These receptors were collected from a woman aged 18-29 years in good health and CMV-seropositive.

In nucleotides, the CDR3 is TGTGCCAGCAGCTCTTCACTGGGCGAGACGCAGTATTTT. It yields the protein CASSSSLGETQYF. The V call is TRBV7-3, the J call TRBJ2-3; D ambiguous. Looked up from germline, CDR1 is SGHTA and CDR2 is FQGTGA. V shed 4 bases and J shed 9 bases, with 14 bases lying between them. The CDR3 contains 13 residues.

The J gene is TRBJ1-2, the V gene TRBV4-2; no clear D gene. V was pared by 0 bases and J by 5 bases, with 19 bases between. Germline CDR1 LGHNA, CDR2 YNFKEQ. This CDR3 region has 17 residues. CDR3 DNA sequence: TGTGCCAGCAGCCAAGATCTTACCCCTACAGATACATATGGCTACACCTTC. Translation gives CASSQDLTPTDTYGYTF.

This clone is a singleton in its sample. The rearrangement uses TRBV10-3 and TRBJ1-2; D is perhaps TRBD1 (6 bases). Germline-derived CDR1 and CDR2 are ENHRY and SYGVKD. The CDR3 runs to 14 residues. Trimming took off 5 bases at V and 0 bases at J, with 10 bases between the two ends. Written as DNA, the CDR3 is TGTGCCATCAGTTCAGGGGTAGCTAACTATGGCTACACCTTC. This sequence encodes CAISSGVANYGYTF.

V usage is TRBV10-3 and J usage is TRBJ2-1; D is possibly TRBD1 (6 bases). Trimming shortened V by 0 bases and J by 9 bases, and 12 bases separated the two germline ends. The CDR3 runs to 14 residues. Germline CDR1 reads ENHRY; CDR2 reads SYGVKD. CDR3 loop: CAISESNRDGEQFF. The CDR3 DNA reads TGTGCCATCAGTGAGTCTAACAGGGATGGTGAGCAGTTCTTC.

This clone was counted only a few times. This chain uses TRBV4-1 with TRBJ1-5, with D possibly matching TRBD1 (5 bases). Germline CDR1 reads MGHRA; CDR2 reads YSYEKL. The CDR3 contains 13 residues. V gave up 0 bases and J gave up 6 bases, with 6 bases separating them. The CDR3 DNA reads TGCGCCAGCAGCCAAGAAAGGGGTCAGCCCCAGCATTTT. Protein: CASSQERGQPQHF.

The chain combines TRBV5-6 with TRBJ2-5, with 13 bases matching TRBD2. This CDR3 comprises 16 residues. The germline V gene has CDR1 SGHDT and CDR2 YYEEEE. Germline trimming cut 3 bases from V and 5 bases from J; bases unmatched to any gene: 7. The CDR3 nucleotides read TGTGCCAGCAGCTGGGCGGGGACTAGCGGGACTGAGACCCAGTACTTC. Translating gives CASSWAGTSGTETQYF.

The genes are TRBV5-4 and TRBJ2-7, with D possibly TRBD1 on 6 matching bases. The CDR3 consists of 15 residues. Germline loops: CDR1 SGHNT, CDR2 YYREEE (reference sequence). Between the trimmed V and J ends, which lost 5 bases and 2 bases, there was a span of 17 bases. The CDR3 coding sequence is TGTGCCAGCAGGGCGGAACAGGGTTACCCCTACGAGCAGTACTTC. It translates to CASRAEQGYPYEQYF.

This clone was observed once. The J gene is TRBJ2-5, the V gene TRBV5-6; no reliable D call. The V and J ends lost 1 base and 5 bases respectively, with 6 bases between them. This CDR3 has 12 amino acids. Germline CDR1 and CDR2: SGHDT and YYEEEE. Here the CDR3 reads CASSLNLETQYF. Here the CDR3 DNA reads TGTGCCAGCAGCTTGAATCTGGAGACCCAGTACTTC.

In regard to this clone: Other DNA sequences in this sample translate to the same CDR3. The chain links TRBV5-6 to TRBJ2-7, with D possibly TRBD2 on 5 matching bases. The CDR3 extends over 13 amino acids. The V gene's germline CDR1 is SGHDT and CDR2 YYEEEE. The V end lost 0 bases, the J end lost 4 bases, and 8 bases lay between the germline ends. The CDR3 loop is CASSLVGEYEQYF. The CDR3 DNA is TGTGCCAGCAGCTTGGTGGGAGAGTACGAGCAGTACTTC. Complete variable domain (other parts from reference TRBV5-6 and TRBJ2-7): DAGVTQSPTHLIKTRGQQVTLRCSPKSGHDTVSWYQQALGQGPQFIFQYYEEEERQRGNFPDRFSGHQFPNYSSELNVNALLLGDSALYLCASSLVGEYEQYFGPGTRLTVT.

This chain connects TRBV28 to TRBJ1-5; D not certain. Trimming left V 1 base short and J 7 bases short, with 5 bases between. The germline CDR1 and CDR2 sequences are MDHEN and SYDVKM. There are 12 residues in the CDR3. The CDR3: CASSLSVQPQHF. As DNA, the CDR3 is TGTGCCAGCAGTTTATCCGTACAGCCCCAGCATTTT. Full variable domain (rest looked up from reference TRBV28 and TRBJ1-5): DVKVTQSSRYLVKRTGEKVFLECVQDMDHENMFWYRQDPGLGLRLIYFSYDVKMKEKGDIPEGYSVSREKKERFSLILESASTNQTSMYLCASSLSVQPQHFGDGTRLSIL.

This chain uses TRBV28 with TRBJ2-7; D possibly corresponds to TRBD2 (5 bases). Per germline, CDR1 MDHEN and CDR2 SYDVKM. V lost 3 bases and J lost 7, with 7 bases in between. This CDR3 spans 11 amino acids. CDR3 residues: CASSFRGEQYF. The CDR3 DNA follows: TGTGCCAGCAGTTTCCGAGGGGAGCAGTACTTC. The full variable domain, its missing parts supplied by reference TRBV28 and TRBJ2-7, is DVKVTQSSRYLVKRTGEKVFLECVQDMDHENMFWYRQDPGLGLRLIYFSYDVKMKEKGDIPEGYSVSREKKERFSLILESASTNQTSMYLCASSFRGEQYFGPGTRLTVT.

The rearrangement joins TRBV19 to TRBJ1-5; 8 nucleotides agree with TRBD1. V trimming: 5 bases; J trimming: 1 base; junction bases outside the gene matches: 7. The CDR3 consists of 16 residues. Germline assignment: CDR1 LNHDA and CDR2 SQIVND (reference sequence). The CDR3 bases are TGTGCCAGTAGTCGACGGACAGGGCTGAGCAATCAGCCCCAGCATTTT. It translates to CASSRRTGLSNQPQHF.

Remarks on this clone: Germline is not matched at one junction end, which may reflect a read error. V and J are TRBV30 and TRBJ2-3; a weak D match, TRBD2 (7 bases). This CDR3 spans 14 amino acids. Germline V CDR1 and CDR2: GTSNPN, SVGIG (reference sequence). The CDR3 DNA follows: TGTGCCGGGAGGGGCAGGGGAAGCCCAGATACGCAGTATTTT. It yields the protein CAGRGRGSPDTQYF.